The clone carrying this T cell receptor (beta chain) showed up many times. The antigen is not known. Trimming shortened V by 4 bases and J by 1 base, and 11 bases separated the two germline ends. The CDR3 extends over 16 amino acids. The germline V gene encodes CDR1 SEHNR and CDR2 FQNEAQ (reference sequence). The sample belongs to a study of T cells after yellow fever vaccination. They built TCR cDNA with 5'RACE template switching, a step that put in a universal primer site and UMIs. TCRdb re-derived calls from the 5' RACE reads in MiXCR, one entry per CDR3 protein. The profile shows some 300,000 distinct CDR3 sequences, approximately 8% of them singletons. General study findings and limits: Across the CD4 and CD8 compartments, a small share of clonotypes was present in both. Faster peaking, at day 5 versus 15, marked a secondary response that was weaker.

The input for sequencing was PBMCs, taken roughly 46 days after the first yellow fever vaccination. The receptor's source is a man younger than 35 who received the YFV17D yellow fever vaccine. The J gene is TRBJ2-6, the V gene TRBV7-9, with D perhaps matching TRBD2 (6 bases). CDR3 in amino acids: CASSSGLTSGANVLTF. CDR3 DNA sequence: TGTGCCAGCAGCTCGGGACTTACGTCTGGGGCCAACGTCCTGACTTTC.